Listed here is a single TCR beta chain. The data were obtained in a study of monozygotic twins with inflammatory bowel disease. The CDR3 totals 13 residues. Germline V gives CDR1 KGHDR, CDR2 SFDVKD. Each of the TCR libraries took 3,000 to 4,500 ng of total RNA. The authors ran two nested PCRs of about 17 and 10 cycles on TCRalpha and TCRbeta cDNA. Reprocessing the 5' RACE reads, TCRdb reports a single entry for every CDR3 protein and omits DNA. In all, the sample yields over 110,000 distinct CDR3 sequences. Material for sequencing was blood. The chain couples TRBV24-1 to TRBJ1-1. This TCR was recovered from a human donor with ulcerative colitis or Crohn's disease, or a healthy co-twin of an affected twin (not recorded which). CDR3 region: CATRVTMNTEAFF.